This T cell receptor (beta chain) was observed in a study of cytomegalovirus exposure and HLA in healthy donors. The overall study: About 79% of 398 genotyped donors fell in the Caucasian-associated ancestry cluster.

Germline V gives CDR1 SGHNT, CDR2 YYREEE (reference sequence). The CDR3 sequence is 15 residues long. V lost 1 base to trimming and J lost 8 bases, with 13 bases between them. Vbeta (60) and Jbeta (13) primers were used in the PCR. Assay: immunoSEQ multiplex PCR; the TCRdb copy retains only in-frame clones and omits some. This sample has about 140,000 clones, with 73% found just once. V usage is TRBV5-4 and J usage is TRBJ1-6; tentative D call: TRBD1 (5 bases). The specimen was PBMCs. The source is a woman in her thirties or forties in good health and CMV-seronegative. As DNA, the CDR3 is TGTGCCAGCAGCTTGCCAGGGTCGGGAGATTCACCCCTCCACTTT. This codes for CASSLPGSGDSPLHF.